This T cell receptor beta chain was retrieved from a study of T cells after yellow fever vaccination. By 5'RACE template switching, TCR cDNA was produced, with a universal primer site and UMIs added in the process. One entry per CDR3 protein results from TCRdb running MiXCR on the 5' RACE reads. The sample lists 300,000 to 400,000 distinct CDR3 sequences, around 12% occurring once. Germline assignment: CDR1 KGHSH and CDR2 LQKENI. The CDR3 consists of 13 residues. V lost 6 bases and J lost 2, with 10 bases in between. General study points: Overall, a small share of clonotypes was seen in both CD4 and CD8 compartments. Booster sampling recovered most clones from primary vaccination (less than 97% CD4, around 90% CD8).

There are a few counts of this clonotype. The antigen is unknown. The source was CD4+ T cells sorted from PBMCs, collected 15 days after the yellow fever booster vaccination. This receptor was identified in a man younger than 30 who received the YFV17D yellow fever vaccine. The rearrangement links TRBV18 to TRBJ1-2; maybe TRBD1 (6 bases). The CDR3 is CASSSGVNYGYTF. The CDR3 bases are TGTGCCAGCTCGTCAGGGGTGAACTATGGCTACACCTTC.